The 8 T cell receptor beta chains listed next were all sequenced from one sample in a study of blood T cell repertoires in COVID-19. Libraries were prepared by immunoSEQ multiplex PCR; TCRdb keeps only in-frame clonotypes and omits some of them. The sample lists 150,000 to 160,000 clones, 70% to 85% occurring once. Sequencing was carried out using peripheral blood. The receptor source for this set is a man in his 60s with COVID-19, enrolled during active disease.

The chain combines TRBV18 with TRBJ1-1; D is unresolved. V dropped 3 bases and J dropped 1 base, with 9 bases sitting between them. This CDR3 has 14 amino acids. Germline loops: CDR1 KGHSH, CDR2 LQKENI. DNA of the CDR3: TGTGCCAGCTCACCCCAGCGGGGGAACACTGAAGCTTTCTTT. Translation: CASSPQRGNTEAFF.

The chain carries TRBV6-2 or TRBV6-3 and TRBJ1-1; possible D gene TRBD1, 6 bases. The germline gives CDR1 MNHEY, CDR2 SVGEGT. There are 18 residues in the CDR3. Deletions cut 7 bases from V and 2 bases from J, with 26 bases between. CDR3 amino acids: CASTPQTTGYGFNTEAFF. The CDR3 DNA reads as TGTGCCAGCACCCCCCAGACGACAGGATATGGGTTCAACACTGAAGCTTTCTTT.

This chain links TRBV5-1 with TRBJ2-3, with 7 bases that match TRBD2. With 0 bases clipped from V and 8 bases from J, the junction kept 9 bases outside the gene matches. There are 15 residues in the CDR3. CDR1 and CDR2 from the germline V gene are SGHRS and YFSETQ. This chain's CDR3 is CASSLVLGTTVTQYF. The DNA for the CDR3 is TGCGCCAGCAGCTTGGTTTTAGGGACTACTGTTACGCAGTATTTT. Filled out from reference TRBV5-1 and TRBJ2-3, the complete variable domain reads KAGVTQTPRYLIKTRGQQVTLSCSPISGHRSVSWYQQTPGQGLQFLFEYFSETQRNKGNFPGRFSGRQFSNSRSEMNVSTLELGDSALYLCASSLVLGTTVTQYFGPGTRLTVL.

The V gene is TRBV4-1, the J gene TRBJ2-3, with 8 bases aligning to TRBD1. The CDR3 runs 17 residues. Unmatched junction bases numbered 8, after V lost 2 bases and J lost 1 base. Germline-derived CDR1 and CDR2 are MGHRA and YSYEKL. The CDR3 nucleotides read TGCGCCAGCAGCCAAATGACAGGGGCTCGGGGCACAGATACGCAGTATTTT. This sequence encodes CASSQMTGARGTDTQYF.

To note about this clone: Other DNA sequences in the sample encode the same CDR3. The rearrangement uses TRBV18 and TRBJ1-2; no firm D call. The germline V gene encodes CDR1 KGHSH and CDR2 LQKENI. The CDR3 is 13 amino acids. The V end was cut by 6 bases, the J end by 2 bases, with 10 bases between. The DNA of the CDR3 is TGTGCCAGCTCGCAAGGAGAAAACTATGGCTACACCTTC. Its protein is CASSQGENYGYTF. The full variable domain, rest sourced from reference TRBV18 and TRBJ1-2, is NAGVMQNPRHLVRRRGQEARLRCSPMKGHSHVYWYRQLPEEGLKFMVYLQKENIIDESGMPKERFSAEFPKEGPSILRIQQVVRGDSAAYFCASSQGENYGYTFGSGTRLTVV.

The gene calls are TRBV7-2 and TRBJ2-2; TRBD2 matches at 13 bases. The CDR3 sequence is 15 residues long. The J segment lost 7 bases and the V segment lost 5 bases, leaving 4 bases of the junction unmatched. The germline CDR1 and CDR2 sequences are SGHTA and FQGNSA. DNA for the CDR3: TGTGCCAGCAGCGCCCGGACTAGCGGGAGCGGGGAGCTGTTTTTT. Amino acid sequence: CASSARTSGSGELFF.

This rearrangement joins TRBV29-1 to TRBJ1-2, with D possibly TRBD1 on 5 matching bases. Germline V CDR1 and CDR2: SQVTM, ANQGSEA. V dropped 7 bases and J dropped 0 bases, with 12 bases sitting between them. This CDR3 is 13 amino acids long. DNA of the CDR3: TGCAGCGCTCGCTGGGGGGCTAACTATGGCTACACCTTC. Its translation: CSARWGANYGYTF.

The gene calls are TRBV6-6 and TRBJ1-1; 8 positions match TRBD1. The germline CDR1 and CDR2 sequences are MNHNY and SVGAGI (reference sequence). The CDR3 length is 14 residues. The J segment lost 7 bases and the V segment lost 0 bases, leaving 4 bases of the junction unmatched. The CDR3 DNA reads as TGTGCCAGCAGTTACTCCGCCAGGGGGCTTGAAGCTTTCTTT. Protein product: CASSYSARGLEAFF.